This is a list of T cell receptor beta chains from one sample in a study of CD8 T cells in Susac syndrome. TCRdb recomputed calls from the immunoSEQ multiplex PCR reads with MiXCR, one row per CDR3 protein. This table holds 100,000 to 150,000 distinct CDR3 sequences, just under 95% found once. Sequenced: CD4+ T cells from PBMCs. These TCRs come from a human donor in good health. Each CDR3 is given with its conserved first and last residue. Only part of the rows carry a size: once, few, many, or a class if the clone is expanded.

TRBV6-2/TRBV6-3,NA,CASSYRHRGLAGIAYEQYF
TRBV2,NA,CASSGQINTGELFF
TRBV7-2,few,CASSLRGHEDGYTF
TRBV4-1,NA,CASSQAGTSGSQETQYF
TRBV9,NA,CASTPGSDLYGYTF
TRBV7-9,NA,CASSATGGQETQYF
TRBV10-3,NA,CAISEEGTGGDQPQHF
TRBV7-8,NA,CASSRVGALNTGELFF
TRBV7-2,NA,CASSSPRADTQYF
TRBV6-6,NA,CASSYSSGTGKDEQYF
TRBV28,NA,CASTPPNPNVLTF
TRBV20-1,NA,CSATRQTNEKLFF
TRBV20-1,NA,CSASLGTTGNTIYF
TRBV20-1,NA,CSAIQNTEAFF
TRBV2,NA,CASSYISRQGETQYF
TRBV3-1,NA,CASSQGTSVNNEQFF
TRBV7-7,NA,CASSPTGLAGEETQYF
TRBV5-1,NA,CASSLGAAEPQHF
TRBV6-6,NA,CASSYRGQGTEKLFF
TRBV6-6,NA,CASSSAGTPAYNEQFF
TRBV7-2,NA,CASSTGRGNTEAFF
TRBV18,NA,CASSQGIAVSYEQYF
TRBV29-1,NA,CSVLDRSSTDTQYF
TRBV12-3/TRBV12-4,NA,CASSPGGHLNEKLFF
TRBV30,NA,CAWSRLGTDTQYF
TRBV20-1,NA,CSARVERTYEQYF
TRBV19,NA,CASSIGGLAGYTDTQYF
TRBV7-9,NA,CASSLALAPNYGYTF